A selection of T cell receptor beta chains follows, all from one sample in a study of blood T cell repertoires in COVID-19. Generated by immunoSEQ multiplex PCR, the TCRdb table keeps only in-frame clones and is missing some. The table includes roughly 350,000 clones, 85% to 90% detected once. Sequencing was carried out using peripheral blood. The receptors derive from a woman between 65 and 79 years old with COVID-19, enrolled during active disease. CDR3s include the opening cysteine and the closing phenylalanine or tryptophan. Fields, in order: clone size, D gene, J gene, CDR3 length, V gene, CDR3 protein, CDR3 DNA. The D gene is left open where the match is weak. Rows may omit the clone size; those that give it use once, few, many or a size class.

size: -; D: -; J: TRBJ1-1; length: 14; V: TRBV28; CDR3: CASSLWGGTTEAFF; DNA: TGTGCCAGCAGTTTGTGGGGAGGGACCACTGAAGCTTTCTTT
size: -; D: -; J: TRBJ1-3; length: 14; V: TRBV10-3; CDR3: CATAPLGPGNTIYF; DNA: TGTGCCACCGCCCCCTTGGGCCCTGGAAACACCATATATTTT
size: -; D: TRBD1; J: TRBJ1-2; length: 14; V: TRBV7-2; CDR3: CASSTTGANYGYTF; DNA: TGTGCCAGCAGCACGACAGGGGCTAACTATGGCTACACCTTC
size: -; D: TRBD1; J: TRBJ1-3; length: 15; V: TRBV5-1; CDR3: CASSSLQGSGNTIYF; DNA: TGCGCCAGCAGCTCACTACAGGGGTCTGGAAACACCATATATTTT
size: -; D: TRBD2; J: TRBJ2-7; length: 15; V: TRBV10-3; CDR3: CAISGGPAGSYEQYF; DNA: TGTGCCATCAGTGGGGGTCCAGCGGGATCCTACGAGCAGTACTTC
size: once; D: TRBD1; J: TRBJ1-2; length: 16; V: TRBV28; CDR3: CASSFAGTEANYGYTF; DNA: TGTGCCAGCAGTTTTGCCGGGACAGAAGCTAACTATGGCTACACCTTC
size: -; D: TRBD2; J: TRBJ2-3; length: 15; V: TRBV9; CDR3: CASSVTSGEGDTQYF; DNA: TGTGCCAGCAGCGTAACTAGCGGGGAAGGGGATACGCAGTATTTT
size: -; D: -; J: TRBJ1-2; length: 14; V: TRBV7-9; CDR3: CASSLAVSVYGYTF; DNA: TGTGCCAGCAGCTTAGCCGTGTCCGTCTATGGCTACACCTTC
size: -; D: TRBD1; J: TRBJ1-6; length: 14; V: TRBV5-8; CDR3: CASSSGQNNSPLHF; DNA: TGTGCCAGCAGCTCGGGACAGAATAATTCACCCCTCCACTTT
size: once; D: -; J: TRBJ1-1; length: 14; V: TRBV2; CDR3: CASSVQGTNTEAFF; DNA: TGTGCCAGCAGTGTCCAGGGGACGAACACTGAAGCTTTCTTT
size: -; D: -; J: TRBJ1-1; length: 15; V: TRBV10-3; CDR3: CAISNSGTLSTEAFF; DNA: TGTGCCATCAGTAACTCCGGGACTTTGAGCACTGAAGCTTTCTTT
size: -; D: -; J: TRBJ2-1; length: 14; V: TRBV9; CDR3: CASSVGGGAVEQFF; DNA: TGTGCCAGCAGCGTAGGAGGGGGGGCAGTTGAGCAGTTCTTC
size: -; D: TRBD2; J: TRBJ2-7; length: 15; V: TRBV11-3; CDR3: CASSLELGGASEQYF; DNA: TGTGCCAGCAGCTTAGAGCTCGGGGGGGCTTCCGAGCAGTACTTC
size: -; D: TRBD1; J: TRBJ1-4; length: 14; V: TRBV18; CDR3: CASSAGTGDEKLFF; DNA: TGTGCCAGCTCCGCCGGGACAGGGGATGAAAAACTGTTTTTT
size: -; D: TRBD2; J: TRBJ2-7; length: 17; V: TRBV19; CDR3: CASSRGTSGAFTYEQYF; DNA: TGTGCCAGTAGTAGGGGGACTAGCGGGGCCTTCACCTACGAGCAGTACTTC
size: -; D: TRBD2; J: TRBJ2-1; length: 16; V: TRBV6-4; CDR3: CASSAQLAGGTNEQFF; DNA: TGTGCCAGCAGTGCCCAACTAGCGGGGGGTACCAATGAGCAGTTCTTC
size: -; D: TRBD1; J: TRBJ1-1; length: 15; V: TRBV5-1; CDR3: CASSLGGGGNTEAFF; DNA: TGCGCCAGCAGCTTGGGAGGGGGCGGTAACACTGAAGCTTTCTTT
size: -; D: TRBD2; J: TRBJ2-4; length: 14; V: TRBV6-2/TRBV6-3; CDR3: CASSLAGGPDIQYF; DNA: TGTGCCAGCAGTTTAGCGGGGGGGCCCGACATTCAGTACTTC
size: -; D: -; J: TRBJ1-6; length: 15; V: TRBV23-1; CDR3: CASPMAPGWYSPLHF; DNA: TGCGCCAGCCCAATGGCTCCAGGATGGTATTCACCCCTCCACTTT
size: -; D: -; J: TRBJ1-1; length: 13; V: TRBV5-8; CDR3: CASSYYGGSEAFF; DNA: TGTGCCAGCAGTTATTATGGGGGCAGTGAAGCTTTCTTT
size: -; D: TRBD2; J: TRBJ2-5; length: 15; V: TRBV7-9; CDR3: CASSPSGGLSETQYF; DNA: TGTGCCAGCAGCCCGAGCGGGGGGCTGTCAGAGACCCAGTACTTC
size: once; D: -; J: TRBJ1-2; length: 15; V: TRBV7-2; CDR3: CASSLAQITGRGYTF; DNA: TGTGCCAGCAGCTTAGCGCAGATAACAGGGCGCGGCTACACCTTC
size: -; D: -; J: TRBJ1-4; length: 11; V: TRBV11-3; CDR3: CASSEGEKLFF; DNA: TGTGCCAGCAGCGAGGGTGAAAAACTGTTTTTT
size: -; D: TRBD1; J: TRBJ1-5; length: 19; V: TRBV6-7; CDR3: CASSAQGAVCRYSNQPQHF; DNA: TGTGCCAGCAGCGCACAGGGGGCAGTGTGTAGATATAGCAATCAGCCCCAGCATTTT
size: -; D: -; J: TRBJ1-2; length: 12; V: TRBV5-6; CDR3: CASQTGRAGYTF; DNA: TGTGCCAGCCAGACGGGCAGGGCTGGCTACACCTTC
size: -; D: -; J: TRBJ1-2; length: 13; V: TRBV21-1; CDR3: CASSKRAGYGYTF; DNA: TGTGCCAGCAGCAAACGAGCAGGGTATGGCTACACCTTC
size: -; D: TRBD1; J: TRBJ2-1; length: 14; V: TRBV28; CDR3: CASSLGGQYNEQFF; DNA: TGTGCCAGCAGTTTAGGGGGACAGTACAATGAGCAGTTCTTC
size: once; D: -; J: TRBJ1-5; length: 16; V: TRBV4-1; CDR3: CASSQALLASAGPQHF; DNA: TGCGCCAGCAGCCAAGCGCTTTTAGCCTCCGCCGGGCCCCAGCATTTT
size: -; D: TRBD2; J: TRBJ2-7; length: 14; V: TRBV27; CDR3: CASSFAGGQREQYF; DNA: TGTGCCAGCAGTTTTGCGGGGGGGCAACGCGAGCAGTACTTC
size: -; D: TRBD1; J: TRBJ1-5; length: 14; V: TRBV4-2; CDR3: CASSPQGGNQPQHF; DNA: TGTGCCAGCAGCCCTCAGGGGGGCAATCAGCCCCAGCATTTT
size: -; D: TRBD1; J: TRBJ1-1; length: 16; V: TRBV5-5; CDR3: CASSLEDRGMNTEAFF; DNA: TGTGCCAGCAGCTTGGAGGACAGGGGGATGAACACTGAAGCTTTCTTT
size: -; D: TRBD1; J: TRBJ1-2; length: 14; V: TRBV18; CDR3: CASSPTGEFYGYTF; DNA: TGTGCCAGCTCACCGACAGGGGAATTCTATGGCTACACCTTC
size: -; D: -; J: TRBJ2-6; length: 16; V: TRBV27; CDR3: CASSLYTGNGANVLTF; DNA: TGTGCCAGCAGTTTATACACAGGGAATGGGGCCAACGTCCTGACTTTC
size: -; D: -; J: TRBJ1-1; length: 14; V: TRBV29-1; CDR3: CSVDEVGSHTEAFF; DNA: TGCAGCGTTGATGAGGTGGGGAGTCACACTGAAGCTTTCTTT
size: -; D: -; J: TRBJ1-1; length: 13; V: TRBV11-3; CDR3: CASSLEAGTEAFF; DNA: TGTGCCAGCAGCTTAGAGGCGGGCACTGAAGCTTTCTTT
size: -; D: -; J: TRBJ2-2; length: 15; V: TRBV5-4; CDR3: CASSFQGANTGELFF; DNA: TGTGCCAGCAGCTTCCAGGGTGCGAACACCGGGGAGCTGTTTTTT
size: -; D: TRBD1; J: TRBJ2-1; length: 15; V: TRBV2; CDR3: CASSEGQGDGNEQFF; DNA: TGTGCCAGCAGTGAAGGACAGGGGGATGGGAATGAGCAGTTCTTC
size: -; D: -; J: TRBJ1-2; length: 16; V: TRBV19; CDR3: CASTNIKGRANGGYTF; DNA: TGTGCCAGTACCAATATAAAAGGCAGGGCCAATGGTGGCTACACCTTC
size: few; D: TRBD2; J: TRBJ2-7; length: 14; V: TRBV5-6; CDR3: CASSSLAGGREQYF; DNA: TGTGCCAGCAGTTCACTAGCGGGGGGCCGCGAGCAGTACTTC
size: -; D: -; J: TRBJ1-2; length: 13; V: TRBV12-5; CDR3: CASGPLTGYGYTF; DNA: TGTGCTAGTGGCCCCCTTACGGGGTATGGCTACACCTTC
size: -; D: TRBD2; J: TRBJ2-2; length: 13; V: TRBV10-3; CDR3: CASGEGSTGELFF; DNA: TGTGCCTCTGGGGAGGGGTCCACCGGGGAGCTGTTTTTT
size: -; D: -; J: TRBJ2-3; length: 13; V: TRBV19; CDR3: CASRTTGTDTQYF; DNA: TGTGCCAGTAGAACCACAGGGACAGATACGCAGTATTTT
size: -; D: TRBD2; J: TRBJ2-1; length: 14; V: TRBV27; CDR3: CASNIAGAPGEQFF; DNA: TGTGCCAGCAACATAGCGGGGGCGCCGGGTGAGCAGTTCTTC
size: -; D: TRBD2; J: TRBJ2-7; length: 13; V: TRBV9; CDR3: CASSSGGAYEQYF; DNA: TGTGCCAGCAGTAGCGGGGGGGCCTACGAGCAGTACTTC
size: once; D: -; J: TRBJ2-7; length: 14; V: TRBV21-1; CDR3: CASSKVVRGYEQYF; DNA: TGTGCCAGCAGCAAAGTAGTCAGAGGCTACGAGCAGTACTTC
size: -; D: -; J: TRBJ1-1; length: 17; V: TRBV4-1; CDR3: CASSHVMKGRSGTEAFF; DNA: TGCGCCAGCAGCCACGTGATGAAGGGGCGTTCGGGCACTGAAGCTTTCTTT
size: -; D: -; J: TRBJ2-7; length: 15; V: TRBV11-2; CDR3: CASSLGLVSSYEQYF; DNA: TGTGCCAGCAGTCTCGGACTCGTTAGCTCCTACGAGCAGTACTTC
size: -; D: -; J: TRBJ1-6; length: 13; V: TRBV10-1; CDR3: CASSESLGHPLHF; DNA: TGCGCCAGCAGTGAGTCGTTGGGACATCCCCTCCACTTT
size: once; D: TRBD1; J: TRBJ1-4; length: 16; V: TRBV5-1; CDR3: CASSLGAGQNNEKLFF; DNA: TGCGCCAGCAGCTTGGGTGCGGGACAGAATAATGAAAAACTGTTTTTT
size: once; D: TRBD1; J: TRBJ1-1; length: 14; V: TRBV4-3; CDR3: CASSREPGGTEAFF; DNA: TGCGCCAGCAGCCGCGAACCAGGGGGCACTGAAGCTTTCTTT
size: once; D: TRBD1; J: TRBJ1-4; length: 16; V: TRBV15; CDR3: CATSRERAGGKEKLFF; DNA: TGTGCCACCAGCAGAGAAAGGGCAGGGGGAAAGGAAAAACTGTTTTTT
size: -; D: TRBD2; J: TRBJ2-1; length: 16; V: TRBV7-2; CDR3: CASSSYPGLAYNEQFF; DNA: TGTGCCAGCAGCTCCTACCCGGGACTAGCCTACAATGAGCAGTTCTTC
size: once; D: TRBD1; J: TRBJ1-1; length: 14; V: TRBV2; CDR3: CASKKDRTDTEAFF; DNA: TGTGCCAGCAAAAAGGACAGGACGGACACTGAAGCTTTCTTT
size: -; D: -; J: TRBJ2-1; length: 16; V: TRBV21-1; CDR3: CASSKGGQAGHNEQFF; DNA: TGTGCCAGCAGCAAAGGGGGACAGGCGGGTCACAATGAGCAGTTCTTC
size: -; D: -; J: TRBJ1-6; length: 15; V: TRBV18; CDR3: CASSDGLGDNSPLHF; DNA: TGTGCCAGCTCAGACGGGCTGGGAGATAATTCACCCCTCCACTTT
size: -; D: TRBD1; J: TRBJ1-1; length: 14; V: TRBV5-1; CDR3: CASSLTGANTEAFF; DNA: TGCGCCAGCAGCTTAACAGGGGCGAACACTGAAGCTTTCTTT
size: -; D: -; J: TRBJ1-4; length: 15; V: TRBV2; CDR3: CASSEVVTGNEKLFF; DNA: TGTGCCAGCAGTGAGGTGGTGACTGGTAATGAAAAACTGTTTTTT